The 5 T cell receptor beta chains reported below all come from one sample, sequenced in a study of blood T cell repertoires in COVID-19 (dated by TCRdb to 2020 to 2021). The library was obtained by the immunoSEQ multiplex PCR assay. Sourced from immuneACCESS, this table was stored by TCRdb with only in-frame sequences that have V and J called. A share of the clones is absent; for the studies checked, an unresolved V gene accounts for under half, and the remainder has no known explanation. For this sample there are approximately 260,000 clones; around four fifths appear just once. The top ten clones comprise 4% of the sample. The material sequenced was peripheral blood. The receptors were sampled from a woman aged 35 to 49 with active or convalescent COVID-19.

The chain combines TRBV28 with TRBJ1-5; no clear D. The V end was cut by 6 bases, the J end by 5 bases, with 11 bases between. The CDR3 is 13 amino acids. Germline lookup yields CDR1 MDHEN and CDR2 SYDVKM. For the CDR3, the DNA is TGTGCCAGCAGAGCCGGGTCCTATCAGCCCCAGCATTTT. Its translation: CASRAGSYQPQHF.

The V call is TRBV5-1, the J call TRBJ1-6; 10 nucleotides align to TRBD1. This CDR3 contains 16 residues. Trimming removed 3 bases from V and 7 bases from J; junction bases left unmatched: 7. Germline V gene sequence: CDR1 SGHRS, CDR2 YFSETQ. CDR3 coding DNA: TGCGCCAGCAGCTCCACTGGGACAGGGGCGAATTCACCCCTCCACTTT. Translating gives CASSSTGTGANSPLHF.

The count of this clone is one. V gene TRBV2 combines with J gene TRBJ2-3; D may be TRBD1 (5 bases). From germline, CDR1 is SNHLY and CDR2 FYNNEI. The CDR3 sequence is 13 residues long. The V end was cut by 5 bases, the J end by 2 bases, with 8 bases between. The CDR3 here is CASSRGNTDTQYF. The CDR3 region has the DNA TGTGCCAGCAGTAGGGGCAACACAGATACGCAGTATTTT.

The chain couples TRBV6-1 to TRBJ1-2; 9 bases agree with TRBD1. Germline CDR1 MNHNS, CDR2 SASEGT. V was pared by 5 bases and J by 5 bases, with 6 bases of the junction left unmatched. The CDR3 has 14 amino acids. The CDR3 DNA reads TGTGCCAGCAGTAGACAGGGGGGAGGATATGGCTACACCTTC. Translated: CASSRQGGGYGYTF.

The chain recombines TRBV9 with TRBJ2-1; TRBD1 matches 9 bases. CDR3 length equals 13 residues. The ends lost 4 bases at V and 7 bases at J; junction bases unmatched: 3. Germline V gene sequence: CDR1 SGDLS, CDR2 YYNGEE. The CDR3 nucleotides read TGTGCCAGCAGCCTGGACAGGGGTAATGAGCAGTTCTTC. This sequence encodes CASSLDRGNEQFF. Drawing the rest from reference TRBV9 and TRBJ2-1, the complete variable domain is DSGVTQTPKHLITATGQRVTLRCSPRSGDLSVYWYQQSLDQGLQFLIQYYNGEERAKGNILERFSAQQFPDLHSELNLSSLELGDSALYFCASSLDRGNEQFFGPGTRLTVL.